This entry lists 7 T cell receptor beta chains sequenced from one sample in a study of T cell clonality in common variable immunodeficiency. Some clones are missing from TCRdb's copy, which holds only in-frame ones; the method was immunoSEQ multiplex PCR. The repertoire consists of tens of thousands of clones, none detected only once. Sequencing input: peripheral blood mononuclear cells. The source of these receptors is a person aged 18 to 75 in good health.

A word on this clone: Read sequence stops 3 residues before the CDR3 end, and the germline J gene provides the missing end. The J gene is TRBJ2-1, the V gene TRBV2, with 14 nucleotides matching TRBD2. Trimming at V came to 6 bases and at J to 5 bases, leaving 3 bases not matched to a gene. The CDR3 extends over 15 amino acids. Per germline, CDR1 SNHLY and CDR2 FYNNEI. The CDR3 loop is CASSPGLAGDNEQFF. CDR3 DNA (partial): TGTGCCAGCAGCCCGGGACTAGCGGGGGACAATGAG.

Note on this clone: The read ends 3 residues shy of where the CDR3 ends; the end is completed using the germline J gene. The chain recombines TRBV19 with TRBJ1-5; tentative D call: TRBD1 (6 bases). The V end lost 1 base, the J end lost 6 bases, and 10 bases lay between the germline ends. The CDR3 is made up of 14 amino acids. Germline CDR1 is LNHDA and CDR2 is SQIVND (reference sequence). The CDR3 loop reads CASSIVGGAQPQHF. The DNA read from the CDR3 is TGTGCCAGTAGTATAGTCGGGGGGGCTCAGCCC.

This clone was seen repeatedly, ten times or more. The sequence runs out 3 residues before the end of the CDR3; the remainder is reconstructed from the germline J gene. This chain uses TRBV19 with TRBJ1-1, with D tentatively TRBD1 (6 bases). Germline lookup yields CDR1 LNHDA and CDR2 SQIVND (reference sequence). The CDR3 runs 14 residues. The V end was cut by 4 bases, the J end by 1 base, with 10 bases between. CDR3: CASSTLQGNTEAFF. The sequenced CDR3 bases are TGTGCCAGTAGTACGCTACAGGGGAACACTGAA.

This clone was recorded at least ten times. The sequenced CDR3 bases are TGTGCCAGCAGTGAAGCTAGCGGGAGCACCGGGGAG. Its protein is CASSEASGSTGE. The whole CDR3 sequence reads CASSEASGSTGELFF. The chain carries TRBV6-1 and TRBJ2-2; 9 bases fit TRBD2. The read is 3 residues too short to cover the CDR3 end, so that end is filled in from the germline J gene. Germline V gene data show CDR1 as MNHNS and CDR2 as SASEGT. This CDR3 has 15 residues. The V and J ends lost 0 bases and 4 bases, in that order; junction bases with no gene match: 0.

This clone was observed at least ten times. The read terminates 3 residues ahead of where the CDR3 ends, so the germline J gene completes it. This chain links TRBV14 with TRBJ2-1, with TRBD2 matching 11 bases. This CDR3 spans 16 amino acids. Trimming took 3 bases from V and 5 from J; bases not matched to a gene: 6. The V gene's germline CDR1 is SGHDN and CDR2 FVKESK. The covered CDR3 bases are TGTGCCAGCAGCCAGGATAGCGGGAGGGCCAACAATGAG. This codes for CASSQDSGRANNE. The CDR3 in its entirety is CASSQDSGRANNEQFF.

This clone occurred many times. The read stops 3 residues short of the end of the CDR3; the missing end is completed from the germline J gene. This chain uses TRBV4-2 with TRBJ2-5; TRBD2 agrees at 9 bases. The V segment lost 0 bases and the J segment 0 bases; nucleotides outside the gene matches: 14. This CDR3 comprises 20 residues. Germline values: CDR1 LGHNA, CDR2 YNFKEQ. CDR3 region: CASSQDISFGTSLYQETQYF. The part of the CDR3 DNA that was read is TGTGCCAGCAGCCAAGATATTTCCTTCGGGACTAGCCTATACCAAGAGACC.

This clone was found many times. The CDR3 extends 3 residues past the end of the read, so its final part is completed from the germline J gene. The J gene is TRBJ2-5, the V gene TRBV19; TRBD1 matches at 7 bases. Germline V gives CDR1 LNHDA, CDR2 SQIVND (reference sequence). The CDR3 covers 17 residues. Germline trimming cut 5 bases from V and 2 bases from J; bases unmatched to any gene: 14. CDR3 bases read: TGTGCCAGTAGTTCCTACGGCCGGGGACAGATACAAGAGACC. It is translated as CASSSYGRGQIQET. The CDR3 in its entirety is CASSSYGRGQIQETQYF.